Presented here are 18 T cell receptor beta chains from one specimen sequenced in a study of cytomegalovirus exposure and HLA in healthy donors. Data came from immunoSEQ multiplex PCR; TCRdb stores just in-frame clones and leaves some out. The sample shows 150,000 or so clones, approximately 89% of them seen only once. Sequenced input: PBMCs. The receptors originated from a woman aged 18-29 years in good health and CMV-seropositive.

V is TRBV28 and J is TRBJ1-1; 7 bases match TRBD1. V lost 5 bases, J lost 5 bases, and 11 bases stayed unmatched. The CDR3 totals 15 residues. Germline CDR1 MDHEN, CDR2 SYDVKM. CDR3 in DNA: TGTGCCAGCAGTATCTCCCGGACAGGCGGGACTGAAGCTTTCTTT. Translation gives CASSISRTGGTEAFF. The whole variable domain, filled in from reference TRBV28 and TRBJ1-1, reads DVKVTQSSRYLVKRTGEKVFLECVQDMDHENMFWYRQDPGLGLRLIYFSYDVKMKEKGDIPEGYSVSREKKERFSLILESASTNQTSMYLCASSISRTGGTEAFFGQGTRLTVV.

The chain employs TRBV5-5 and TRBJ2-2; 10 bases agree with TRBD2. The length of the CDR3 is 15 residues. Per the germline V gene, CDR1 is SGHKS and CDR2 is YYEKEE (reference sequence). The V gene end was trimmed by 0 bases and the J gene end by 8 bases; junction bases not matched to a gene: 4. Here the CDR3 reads CASSLEAGGRGELFF. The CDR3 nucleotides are TGTGCCAGCAGCTTGGAAGCGGGGGGGCGAGGGGAGCTGTTTTTT.

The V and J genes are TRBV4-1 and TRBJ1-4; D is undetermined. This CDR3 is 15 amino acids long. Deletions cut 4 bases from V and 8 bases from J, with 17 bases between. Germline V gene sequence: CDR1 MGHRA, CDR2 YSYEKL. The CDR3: CASSPLAEGTEKLFF. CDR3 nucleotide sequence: TGCGCCAGCAGCCCGCTGGCTGAGGGAACCGAAAAACTGTTTTTT.

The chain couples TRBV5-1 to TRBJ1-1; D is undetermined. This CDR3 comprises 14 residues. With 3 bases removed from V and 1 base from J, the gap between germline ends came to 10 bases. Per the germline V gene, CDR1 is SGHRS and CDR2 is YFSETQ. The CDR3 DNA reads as TGCGCCAGCAGCTCCTCAGGATGGAACACTGAAGCTTTCTTT. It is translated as CASSSSGWNTEAFF.

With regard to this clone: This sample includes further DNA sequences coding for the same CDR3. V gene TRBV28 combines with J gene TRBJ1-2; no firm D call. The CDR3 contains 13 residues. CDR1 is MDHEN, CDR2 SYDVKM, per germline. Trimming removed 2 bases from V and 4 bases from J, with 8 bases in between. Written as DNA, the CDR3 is TGTGCCAGCAGTTTAGGCACCACCTATGGCTACACCTTC. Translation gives CASSLGTTYGYTF.

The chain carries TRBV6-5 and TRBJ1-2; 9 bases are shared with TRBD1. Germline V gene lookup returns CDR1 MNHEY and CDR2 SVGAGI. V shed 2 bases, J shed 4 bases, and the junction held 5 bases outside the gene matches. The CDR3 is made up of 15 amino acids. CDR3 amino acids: CASSYRGTGSYGYTF. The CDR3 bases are TGTGCCAGCAGTTACCGAGGGACAGGGAGCTATGGCTACACCTTC.

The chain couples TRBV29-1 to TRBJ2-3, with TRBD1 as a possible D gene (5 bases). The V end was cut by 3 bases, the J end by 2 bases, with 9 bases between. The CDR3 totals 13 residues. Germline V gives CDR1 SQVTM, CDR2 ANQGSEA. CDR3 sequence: CSVDRAATDTQYF. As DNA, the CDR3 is TGCAGCGTTGACAGGGCAGCCACAGATACGCAGTATTTT.

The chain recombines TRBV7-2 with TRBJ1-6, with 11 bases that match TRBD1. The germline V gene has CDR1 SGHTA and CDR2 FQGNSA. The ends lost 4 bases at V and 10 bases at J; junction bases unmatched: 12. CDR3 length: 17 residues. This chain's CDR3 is CASSSPGTGGRDSPLHF. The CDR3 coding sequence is TGTGCCAGCAGCTCCCCTGGGACAGGGGGTCGCGACTCACCCCTCCACTTT.

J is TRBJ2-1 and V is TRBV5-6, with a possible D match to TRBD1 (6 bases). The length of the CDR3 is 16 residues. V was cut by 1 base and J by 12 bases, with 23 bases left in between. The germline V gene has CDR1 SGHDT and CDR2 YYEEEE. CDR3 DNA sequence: TGTGCCAGCAGCTTGATTTCAGGGGACATATCATTAGGGCAGTTCTTC. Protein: CASSLISGDISLGQFF.

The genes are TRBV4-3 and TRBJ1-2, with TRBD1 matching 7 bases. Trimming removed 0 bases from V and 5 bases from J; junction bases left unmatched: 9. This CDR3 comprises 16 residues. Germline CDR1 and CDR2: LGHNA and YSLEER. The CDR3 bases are TGCGCCAGCAGCCAAGACCGAAGGGGGCCCTCATATGGCTACACCTTC. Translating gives CASSQDRRGPSYGYTF.

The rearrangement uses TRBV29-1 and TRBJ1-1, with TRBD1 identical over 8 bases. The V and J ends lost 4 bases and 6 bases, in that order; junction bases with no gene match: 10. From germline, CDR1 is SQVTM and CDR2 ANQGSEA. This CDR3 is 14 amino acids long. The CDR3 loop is CSVAPRDRLSEAFF. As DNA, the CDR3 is TGCAGCGTTGCCCCTCGGGACAGGTTATCTGAAGCTTTCTTT.

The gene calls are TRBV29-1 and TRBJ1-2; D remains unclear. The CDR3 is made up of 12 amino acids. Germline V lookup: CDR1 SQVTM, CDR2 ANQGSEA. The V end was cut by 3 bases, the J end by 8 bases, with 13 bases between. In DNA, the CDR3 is TGCAGCGTTGATCCCGGGAGCGAGGGCTACACCTTC. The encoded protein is CSVDPGSEGYTF.

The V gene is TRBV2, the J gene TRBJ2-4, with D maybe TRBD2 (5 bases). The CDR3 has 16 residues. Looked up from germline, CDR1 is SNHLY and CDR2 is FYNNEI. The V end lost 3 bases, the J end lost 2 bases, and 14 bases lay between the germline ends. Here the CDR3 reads CASSELAFGSKNIQYF. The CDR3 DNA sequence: TGTGCCAGCAGTGAGCTAGCTTTCGGGTCCAAAAACATTCAGTACTTC.

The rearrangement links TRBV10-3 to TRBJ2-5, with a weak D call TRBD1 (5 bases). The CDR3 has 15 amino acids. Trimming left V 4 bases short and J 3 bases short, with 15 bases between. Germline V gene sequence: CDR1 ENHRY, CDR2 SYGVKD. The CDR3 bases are TGTGCCATCAGTGTGGGTGGGGCACCCAAAGAGACCCAGTACTTC. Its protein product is CAISVGGAPKETQYF.

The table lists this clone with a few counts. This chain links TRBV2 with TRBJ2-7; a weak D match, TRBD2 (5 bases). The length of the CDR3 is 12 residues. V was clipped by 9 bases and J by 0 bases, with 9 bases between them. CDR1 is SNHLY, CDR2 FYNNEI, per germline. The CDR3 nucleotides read TGTGCCAGTCTTGAGGGCTCCTACGAGCAGTACTTC. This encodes CASLEGSYEQYF.

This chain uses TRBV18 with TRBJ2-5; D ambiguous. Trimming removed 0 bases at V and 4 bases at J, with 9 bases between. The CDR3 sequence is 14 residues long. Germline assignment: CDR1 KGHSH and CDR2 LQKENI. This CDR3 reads CASSPPAVRETQYF. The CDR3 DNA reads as TGTGCCAGCTCACCACCGGCAGTTCGAGAGACCCAGTACTTC.

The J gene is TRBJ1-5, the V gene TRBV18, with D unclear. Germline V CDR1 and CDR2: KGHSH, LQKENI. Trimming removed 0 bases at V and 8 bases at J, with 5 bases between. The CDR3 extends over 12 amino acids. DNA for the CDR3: TGTGCCAGCTCACCACCGGCCGAGCCCCAGCATTTT. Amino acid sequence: CASSPPAEPQHF.

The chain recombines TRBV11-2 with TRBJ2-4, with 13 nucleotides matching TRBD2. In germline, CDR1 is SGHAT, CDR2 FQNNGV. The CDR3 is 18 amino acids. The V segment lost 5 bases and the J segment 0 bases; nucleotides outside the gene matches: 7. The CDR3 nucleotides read TGTGCCAGCAGCCGACTAGCGGGGGGTCAATTAGCCAAAAACATTCAGTACTTC. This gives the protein CASSRLAGGQLAKNIQYF. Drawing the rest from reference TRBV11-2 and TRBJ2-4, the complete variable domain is EAGVAQSPRYKIIEKRQSVAFWCNPISGHATLYWYQQILGQGPKLLIQFQNNGVVDDSQLPKDRFSAERLKGVDSTLKIQPAKLEDSAVYLCASSRLAGGQLAKNIQYFGAGTRLSVL.